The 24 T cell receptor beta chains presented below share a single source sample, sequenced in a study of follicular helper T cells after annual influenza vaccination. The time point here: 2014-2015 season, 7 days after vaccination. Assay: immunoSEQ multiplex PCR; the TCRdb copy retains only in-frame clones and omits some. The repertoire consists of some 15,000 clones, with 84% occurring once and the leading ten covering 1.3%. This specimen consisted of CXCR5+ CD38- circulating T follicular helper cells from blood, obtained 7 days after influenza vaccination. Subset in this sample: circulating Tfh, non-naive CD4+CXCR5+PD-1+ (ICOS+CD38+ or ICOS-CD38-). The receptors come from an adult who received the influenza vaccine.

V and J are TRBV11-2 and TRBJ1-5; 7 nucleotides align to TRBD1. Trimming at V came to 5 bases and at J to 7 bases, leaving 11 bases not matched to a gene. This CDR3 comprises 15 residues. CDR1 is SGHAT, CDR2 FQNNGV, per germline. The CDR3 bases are TGTGCCAGCAGCCCCGGGACAGCGTCCGACCAGCCCCAGCATTTT. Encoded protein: CASSPGTASDQPQHF.

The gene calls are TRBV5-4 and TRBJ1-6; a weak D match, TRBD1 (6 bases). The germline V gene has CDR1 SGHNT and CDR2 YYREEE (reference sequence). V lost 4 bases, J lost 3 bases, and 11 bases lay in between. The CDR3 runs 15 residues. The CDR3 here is CASSRGQIYNSPLHF. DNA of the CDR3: TGTGCCAGCAGCCGCGGACAGATCTATAATTCACCCCTCCACTTT.

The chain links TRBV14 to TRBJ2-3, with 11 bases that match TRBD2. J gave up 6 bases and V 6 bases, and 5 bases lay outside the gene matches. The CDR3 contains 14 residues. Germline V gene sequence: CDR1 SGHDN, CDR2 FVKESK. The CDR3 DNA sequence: TGTGCCAGCAGAGCTACTAGCGGGAGTGATACGCAGTATTTT. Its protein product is CASRATSGSDTQYF. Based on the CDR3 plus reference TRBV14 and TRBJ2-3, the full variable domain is EAGVTQFPSHSVIEKGQTVTLRCDPISGHDNLYWYRRVMGKEIKFLLHFVKESKQDESGMPNNRFLAERTGGTYSTLKVQPAELEDSGVYFCASRATSGSDTQYFGPGTRLTVL.

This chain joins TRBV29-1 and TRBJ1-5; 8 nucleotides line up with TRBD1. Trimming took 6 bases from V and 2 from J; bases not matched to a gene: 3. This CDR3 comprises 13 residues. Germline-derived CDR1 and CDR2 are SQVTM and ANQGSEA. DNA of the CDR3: TGCAGCGTCCCGGGACAGGGCAATCAGCCCCAGCATTTT. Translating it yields CSVPGQGNQPQHF.

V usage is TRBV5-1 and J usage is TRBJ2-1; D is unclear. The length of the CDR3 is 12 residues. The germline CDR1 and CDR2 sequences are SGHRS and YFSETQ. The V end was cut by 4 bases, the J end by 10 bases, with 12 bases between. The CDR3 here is CASSVASHEQFF. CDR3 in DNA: TGCGCCAGCAGCGTAGCTTCCCACGAGCAGTTCTTC.

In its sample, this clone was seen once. CDR3 amino acids: CASSEQTSGAPIDTQYF. For the CDR3, the DNA is TGTGCCAGCAGTGAGCAGACTAGCGGGGCCCCAATAGATACGCAGTATTTT. The chain couples TRBV6-1 to TRBJ2-3; 11 nucleotides line up with TRBD2. The CDR3 covers 17 residues. V lost 3 bases, J lost 5 bases, and 10 bases stayed unmatched. Germline CDR1 reads MNHNS; CDR2 reads SASEGT.

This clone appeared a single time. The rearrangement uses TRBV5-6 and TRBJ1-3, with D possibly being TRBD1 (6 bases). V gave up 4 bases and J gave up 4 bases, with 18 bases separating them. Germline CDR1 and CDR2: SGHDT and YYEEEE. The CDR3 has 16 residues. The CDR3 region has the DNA TGTGCCAGCAGCCTCCGGACAGTCCTTTCAGGAAACACCATATATTTT. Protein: CASSLRTVLSGNTIYF.

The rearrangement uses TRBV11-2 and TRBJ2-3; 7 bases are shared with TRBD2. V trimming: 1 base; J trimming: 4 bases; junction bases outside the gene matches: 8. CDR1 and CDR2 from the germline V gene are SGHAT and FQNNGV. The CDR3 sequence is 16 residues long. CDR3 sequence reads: CASSLGLGGAADTQYF. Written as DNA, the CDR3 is TGTGCCAGCAGCTTAGGCCTGGGAGGGGCAGCAGATACGCAGTATTTT.

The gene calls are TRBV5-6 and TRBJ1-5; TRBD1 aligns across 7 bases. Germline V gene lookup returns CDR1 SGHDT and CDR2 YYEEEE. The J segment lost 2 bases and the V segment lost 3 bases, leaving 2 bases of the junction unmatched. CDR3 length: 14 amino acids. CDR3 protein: CASSYRGGNQPQHF. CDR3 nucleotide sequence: TGTGCCAGCAGCTACAGGGGAGGCAATCAGCCCCAGCATTTT.

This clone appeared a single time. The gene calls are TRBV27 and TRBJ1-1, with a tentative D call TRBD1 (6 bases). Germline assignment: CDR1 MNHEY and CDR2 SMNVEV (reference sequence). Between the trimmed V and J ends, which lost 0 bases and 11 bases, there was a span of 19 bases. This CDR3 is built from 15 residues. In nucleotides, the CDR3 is TGTGCCAGCAGTTTATCGTCACAGGGTAGAAGTAGGGCTTTCTTT. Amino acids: CASSLSSQGRSRAFF.

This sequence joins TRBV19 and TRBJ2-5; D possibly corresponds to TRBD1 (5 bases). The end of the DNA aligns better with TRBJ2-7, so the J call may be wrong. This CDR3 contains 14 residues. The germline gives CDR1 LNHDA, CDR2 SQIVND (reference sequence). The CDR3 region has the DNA TGTGCCAGTACCGCCGACAGCAACTCCTACGAGCAGTACTTC. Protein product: CASTADSNSYEQYF.

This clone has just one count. CDR3: CASSLPSGRETQYF. The CDR3 nucleotides read TGTGCCAGCAGCCTACCGAGCGGGCGCGAGACCCAGTACTTC. This chain uses TRBV28 with TRBJ2-5; D may be TRBD2 (6 bases). V gave up 6 bases and J gave up 5 bases, with 16 bases separating them. The CDR3 runs to 14 residues. In germline, CDR1 is MDHEN, CDR2 SYDVKM.

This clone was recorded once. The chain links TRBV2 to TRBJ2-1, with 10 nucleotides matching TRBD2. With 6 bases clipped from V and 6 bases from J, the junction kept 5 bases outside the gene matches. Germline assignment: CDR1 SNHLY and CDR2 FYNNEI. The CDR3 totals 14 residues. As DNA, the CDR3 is TGTGCCAGCAGACAAGCGGGGGGGCCCAATGAGCAGTTCTTC. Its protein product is CASRQAGGPNEQFF.

CDR3 loop: CASSLTGGLLSQHF. CDR3 DNA sequence: TGTGCCAGCAGTTTGACAGGGGGCCTATTGTCCCAGCATTTT. V usage is TRBV28 and J usage is TRBJ1-5; TRBD1 matches at 10 bases. The CDR3 length is 14 residues. The ends lost 3 bases at V and 11 bases at J; junction bases unmatched: 7. Germline values: CDR1 MDHEN, CDR2 SYDVKM.

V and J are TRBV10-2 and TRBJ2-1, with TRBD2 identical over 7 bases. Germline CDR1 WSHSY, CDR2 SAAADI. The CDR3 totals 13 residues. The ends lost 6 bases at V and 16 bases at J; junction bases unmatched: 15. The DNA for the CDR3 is TGCGCCAGCAGAGAACCGGGACTATCTACTCCCTTCTTC. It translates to CASREPGLSTPFF.

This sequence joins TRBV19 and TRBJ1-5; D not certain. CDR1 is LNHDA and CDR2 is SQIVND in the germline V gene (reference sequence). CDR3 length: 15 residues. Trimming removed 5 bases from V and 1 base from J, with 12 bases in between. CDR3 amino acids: CASSGQPRSNQPQHF. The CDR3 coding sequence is TGTGCCAGTAGTGGGCAGCCCCGGAGCAATCAGCCCCAGCATTTT.

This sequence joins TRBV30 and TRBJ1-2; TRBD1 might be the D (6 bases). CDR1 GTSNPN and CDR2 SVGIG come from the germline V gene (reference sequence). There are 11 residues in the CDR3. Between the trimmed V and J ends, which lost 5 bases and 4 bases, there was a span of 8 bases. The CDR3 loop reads CAWDRSYGYTF. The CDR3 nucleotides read TGTGCCTGGGACAGGAGCTATGGCTACACCTTC. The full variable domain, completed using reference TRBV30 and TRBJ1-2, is SQTIHQWPATLVQPVGSPLSLECTVEGTSNPNLYWYRQAAGRGLQLLFYSVGIGQISSEVPQNLSASRPQDRQFILSSKKLLLSDSGFYLCAWDRSYGYTFGSGTRLTVV.

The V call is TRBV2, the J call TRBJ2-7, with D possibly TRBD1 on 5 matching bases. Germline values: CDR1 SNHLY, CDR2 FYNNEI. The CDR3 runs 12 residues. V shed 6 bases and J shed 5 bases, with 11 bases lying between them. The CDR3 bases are TGTGCCAGCAGAGTCAGGGTCCACGAGCAGTACTTC. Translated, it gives CASRVRVHEQYF.

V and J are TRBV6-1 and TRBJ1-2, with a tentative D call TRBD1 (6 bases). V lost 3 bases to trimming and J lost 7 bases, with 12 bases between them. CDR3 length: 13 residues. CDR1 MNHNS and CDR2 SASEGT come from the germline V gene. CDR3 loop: CASSERGHLGYTF. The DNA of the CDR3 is TGTGCCAGCAGTGAGAGGGGACACCTTGGCTACACCTTC.

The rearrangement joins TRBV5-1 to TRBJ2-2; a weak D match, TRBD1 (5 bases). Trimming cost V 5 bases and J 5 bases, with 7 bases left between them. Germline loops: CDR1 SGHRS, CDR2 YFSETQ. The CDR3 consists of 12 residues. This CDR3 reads CASRTVTGELFF. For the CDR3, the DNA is TGCGCCAGCAGGACAGTAACCGGGGAGCTGTTTTTT.

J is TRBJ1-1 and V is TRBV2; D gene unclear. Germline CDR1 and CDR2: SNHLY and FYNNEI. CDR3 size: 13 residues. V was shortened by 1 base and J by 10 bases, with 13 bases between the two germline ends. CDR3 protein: CASSEVTVVPAFF. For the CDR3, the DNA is TGTGCCAGCAGTGAAGTCACCGTAGTACCAGCTTTCTTT.

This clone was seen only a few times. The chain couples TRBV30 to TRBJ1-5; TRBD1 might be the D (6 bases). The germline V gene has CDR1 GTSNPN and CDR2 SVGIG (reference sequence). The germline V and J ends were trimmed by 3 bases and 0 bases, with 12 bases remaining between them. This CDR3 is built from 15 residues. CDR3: CAWSVTGYSNQPQHF. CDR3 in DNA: TGTGCCTGGAGCGTGACAGGATATAGCAATCAGCCCCAGCATTTT.

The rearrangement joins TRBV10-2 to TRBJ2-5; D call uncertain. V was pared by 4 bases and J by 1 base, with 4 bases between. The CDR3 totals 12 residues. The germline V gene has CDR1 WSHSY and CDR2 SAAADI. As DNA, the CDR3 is TGCGCCAGCAGTGCTCTCCAAGAGACCCAGTACTTC. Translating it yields CASSALQETQYF.

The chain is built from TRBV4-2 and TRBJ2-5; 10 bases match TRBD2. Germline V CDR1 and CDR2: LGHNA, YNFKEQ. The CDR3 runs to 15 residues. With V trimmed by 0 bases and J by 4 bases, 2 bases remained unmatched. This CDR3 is CASSQEERGGETQYF. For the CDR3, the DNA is TGTGCCAGCAGCCAAGAAGAGCGGGGGGGAGAGACCCAGTACTTC.